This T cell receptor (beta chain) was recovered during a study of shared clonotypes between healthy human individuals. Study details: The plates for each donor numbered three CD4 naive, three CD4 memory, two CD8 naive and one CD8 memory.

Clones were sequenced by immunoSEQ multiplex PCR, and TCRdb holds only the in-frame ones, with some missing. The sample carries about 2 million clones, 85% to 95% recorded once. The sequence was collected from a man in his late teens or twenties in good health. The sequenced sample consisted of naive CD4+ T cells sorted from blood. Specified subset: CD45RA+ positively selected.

The CDR3 DNA follows: TGTGCCAGCAGCTGGAGCCAAGTAGGCTCCTACGAGCAGTACTTC. Translated: CASSWSQVGSYEQYF. The V and J genes are TRBV11-2 and TRBJ2-7; the D is unclear. Germline-derived CDR1 and CDR2 are SGHAT and FQNNGV. Trimming took 4 bases from V and 0 from J, leaving 13 bases between them. The CDR3 runs 15 residues.